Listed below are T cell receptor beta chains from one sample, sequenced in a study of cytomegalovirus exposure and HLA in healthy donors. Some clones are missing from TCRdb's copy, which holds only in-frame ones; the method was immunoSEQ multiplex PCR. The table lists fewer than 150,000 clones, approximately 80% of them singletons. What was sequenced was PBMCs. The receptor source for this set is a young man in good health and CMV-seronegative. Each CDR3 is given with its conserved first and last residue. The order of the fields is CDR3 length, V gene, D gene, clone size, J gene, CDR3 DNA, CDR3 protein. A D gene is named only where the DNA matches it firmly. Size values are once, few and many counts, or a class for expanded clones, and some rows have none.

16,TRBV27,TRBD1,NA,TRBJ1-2,TGTGCCAGCAGTCAGTCTTCGTGGGGGACAGCCTATGGCTACACCTTC,CASSQSSWGTAYGYTF
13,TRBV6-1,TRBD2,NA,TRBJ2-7,TGTGCCAGCAGAGCGGGACTCTCCTACGAGCAGTACTTC,CASRAGLSYEQYF
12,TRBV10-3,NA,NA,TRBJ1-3,TGTGCCATGGCAGGTACTGGAAACACCATATATTTT,CAMAGTGNTIYF
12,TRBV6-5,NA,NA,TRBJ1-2,TGTGCCAGCAGTCGGACAGCGTATGGCTACACCTTC,CASSRTAYGYTF
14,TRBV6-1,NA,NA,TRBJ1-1,TGTGCCAGCAGTGTAATAAAGGGGTACACTGAAGCTTTCTTT,CASSVIKGYTEAFF
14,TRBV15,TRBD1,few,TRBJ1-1,TGTGCCACCAGCAGTCGACAGGGGTTTACTGAAGCTTTCTTT,CATSSRQGFTEAFF
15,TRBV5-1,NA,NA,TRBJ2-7,TGCGCTAGCAGCTTGGGGTCGGGAGCGACCTACGAGCAGTACTTC,CASSLGSGATYEQYF
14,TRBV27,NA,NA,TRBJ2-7,TGTGCCAGCAGTTTTACGGCGCAAGGGGGCGAGCAGTACTTC,CASSFTAQGGEQYF
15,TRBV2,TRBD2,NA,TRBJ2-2,TGTGCCAGCAGAGAACTAGCGGGACTTACCGGGGAGCTGTTTTTT,CASRELAGLTGELFF
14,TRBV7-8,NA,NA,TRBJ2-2,TGTGCCAGCAGCTTGACTGGGAACACCGGGGAGCTGTTTTTT,CASSLTGNTGELFF
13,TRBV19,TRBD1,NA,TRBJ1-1,TGTGCCAGCTCGGACAGGGGGAGAGGTGAAGCTTTCTTT,CASSDRGRGEAFF
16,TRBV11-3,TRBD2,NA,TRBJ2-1,TGTGCCAGCAGCCCCGGGCGTGGCGGGAGTGGCAATGAGCAGTTCTTC,CASSPGRGGSGNEQFF
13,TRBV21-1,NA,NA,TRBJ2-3,TGTGCCAGCAGCAACCGTAGCACAGATACGCAGTATTTT,CASSNRSTDTQYF
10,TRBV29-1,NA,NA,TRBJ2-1,TGCAGCGTCAGGGGTAATGAGCAGTTCTTC,CSVRGNEQFF
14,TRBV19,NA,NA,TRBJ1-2,TGTGCCAGTAGCACCCAGGGAGGCTTACGGGGCTACACCTTC,CASSTQGGLRGYTF